The 31 T cell receptor beta chains in this list originate from one sample, sequenced in a study of post-analysis software for immune sequencing data. Their antigen targets remain unknown. Study-level results: With TRBV5-6, TRBV5-1 and TRBV20-1 included, about 5 TRBV segments were more frequent in patients than in controls.

Unique molecular identifiers were present in the TCR beta cDNA libraries. TCRdb reprocessed the PCR reads via MiXCR and lists one record per CDR3 protein. This repertoire shows 750,000 to 950,000 distinct CDR3 sequences, about 57% found once; its top ten account for 4.6%. The sequenced sample consisted of blood. The receptors originated from a girl aged 5 to 17 with multiple sclerosis.

The rearrangement uses TRBV12-3 or TRBV12-4 and TRBJ2-7, with TRBD1 as a possible D gene (5 bases). The CDR3 totals 14 residues. The V end lost 2 bases, the J end lost 0 bases, and 8 bases lay between the germline ends. CDR3 region: CASSLKQDSYEQYF. The DNA for the CDR3 is TGTGCCAGCAGTTTAAAACAGGACTCCTACGAGCAGTACTTC.

The chain recombines TRBV11-3 with TRBJ1-6; D unclear. V lost 5 bases and J 7 bases, leaving 9 bases between the germline ends. Germline CDR1 SGHNT, CDR2 YENEEA. The CDR3 is 13 residues long. The CDR3 here is CASSPGPNSPLHF. In DNA form, the CDR3 reads TGTGCCAGCAGCCCCGGGCCCAATTCACCCCTCCACTTT. The full variable domain, its missing parts supplied by reference TRBV11-3 and TRBJ1-6, is EAGVVQSPRYKIIEKKQPVAFWCNPISGHNTLYWYLQNLGQGPELLIRYENEEAVDDSQLPKDRFSAERLKGVDSTLKIQPAELGDSAVYLCASSPGPNSPLHFGNGTRLTVT.

The chain uses TRBV18 and TRBJ1-2; no clear D. The CDR3 is made up of 17 amino acids. The germline CDR1 and CDR2 sequences are KGHSH and LQKENI. V was shortened by 3 bases and J by 0 bases, with 17 bases between the two germline ends. CDR3 loop: CASSPSTGTDPNYGYTF. CDR3 bases: TGTGCCAGCTCACCCTCTACGGGAACAGACCCTAACTATGGCTACACCTTC.

This chain links TRBV3-1 with TRBJ2-1, with TRBD1 identical over 7 bases. Losses at the gene ends were 0 bases for V and 7 bases for J; bases not matched to a gene: 12. Germline V CDR1 and CDR2: LGHDT, YNNKEL (reference sequence). This CDR3 is 17 amino acids long. CDR3 nucleotide sequence: TGTGCCAGCAGCCAAGATCTGTTGAACAGGGGTGGGAATGAGCAGTTCTTC. Translated, it gives CASSQDLLNRGGNEQFF.

This clonotype turned up a few times. The chain carries TRBV25-1 and TRBJ1-2; the D gene is possibly TRBD1 (6 bases). This CDR3 comprises 11 residues. The V end was cut by 7 bases, the J end by 8 bases, with 11 bases between. Germline loops: CDR1 MGHDK, CDR2 SYGVNS. This chain's CDR3 is CASTAQGGYTF. The DNA of the CDR3 is TGTGCCAGCACGGCTCAGGGGGGCTACACCTTC.

The genes are TRBV6-5 and TRBJ2-7, with no clear D. Trimming left V 0 bases short and J 2 bases short, with 11 bases between. The germline gives CDR1 MNHEY, CDR2 SVGAGI. This CDR3 comprises 15 residues. CDR3 amino acids: CASSYSYGETYEQYF. The CDR3 DNA is TGTGCCAGCAGTTACTCGTACGGTGAAACCTACGAGCAGTACTTC.

A single count supports this clonotype. V gene TRBV7-9 combines with J gene TRBJ1-2; tentatively, D is TRBD1 (6 bases). Germline V gives CDR1 SEHNR, CDR2 FQNEAQ (reference sequence). CDR3 size: 15 residues. The V gene lost 1 base and the J gene lost 5 bases, with 14 bases spanning the gap. The CDR3 region has the DNA TGTGCCAGCAGCTTAGTGGGGGGCGCGAAGTATGGCTACACCTTC. It translates to CASSLVGGAKYGYTF.

This clonotype was found a few times. This sequence joins TRBV4-1 and TRBJ2-7, with 14 nucleotides matching TRBD2. The CDR3 runs to 16 residues. Germline V gene lookup returns CDR1 MGHRA and CDR2 YSYEKL. V shed 3 bases and J 2 bases; nucleotides not matched to a gene: 3. The CDR3 is CASSQGLAGETYEQYF. Written as DNA, the CDR3 is TGCGCCAGCAGCCAGGGACTAGCGGGGGAAACCTACGAGCAGTACTTC.

This rearrangement joins TRBV21-1 to TRBJ2-1. TRBV21-1 is a pseudogene locus. This CDR3 is 16 amino acids long. CDR3 protein: CASSKGRKQINNEQFF. CDR3 coding DNA: TGTGCCAGCAGCAAAGGTCGCAAGCAGATAAACAATGAGCAGTTCTTC.

V gene TRBV6-1 combines with J gene TRBJ2-5; 9 positions agree with TRBD2. Germline-derived CDR1 and CDR2 are MNHNS and SASEGT. The CDR3 is 19 residues long. J lost 3 bases, V lost 6 bases, and 20 bases had no gene match. The CDR3 here is CASSPLGWGSGGPKETQYF. The DNA of the CDR3 is TGTGCCAGCAGCCCACTGGGGTGGGGTAGCGGGGGACCAAAAGAGACCCAGTACTTC.

This sequence joins TRBV5-1 and TRBJ1-1, with D unclear. The CDR3 loop spans 13 amino acids. V gave up 0 bases and J gave up 4 bases, with 7 bases separating them. Germline V lookup: CDR1 SGHRS, CDR2 YFSETQ. The CDR3 here is CASSLGPPTEAFF. CDR3 DNA sequence: TGCGCCAGCAGCTTGGGACCCCCCACTGAAGCTTTCTTT.

The gene calls are TRBV20-1 and TRBJ1-5; D might be TRBD1 (5 bases). The CDR3 runs 14 residues. Looked up from germline, CDR1 is DFQATT and CDR2 is SNEGSKA (reference sequence). The V and J ends lost 1 base and 4 bases respectively, with 11 bases between them. The DNA of the CDR3 is TGCAGTGCTAGAGGGCAGGGTAGGAATCAGCCCCAGCATTTT. Amino acids: CSARGQGRNQPQHF.

The chain has TRBV12-3 or TRBV12-4 and TRBJ2-2; D unclear. The V and J ends lost 6 bases and 8 bases respectively, with 13 bases between them. The CDR3 is 13 residues long. CDR3 DNA: TGTGCCAGCAGGAAACTGGGTCCTGGGGAGCTGTTTTTT. Translating gives CASRKLGPGELFF.

The chain couples TRBV12-3 or TRBV12-4 to TRBJ2-5; weak D call: TRBD2 (6 bases). The J call may be wrong; the DNA end is better matched by TRBJ2-7. The CDR3 consists of 15 residues. The CDR3 bases are TGTGCCAGCTCCGTCGGTGGGCTAGCGAGCAACGAGCAGTACTTC. Translation gives CASSVGGLASNEQYF.

This clonotype was detected once. V and J are TRBV20-1 and TRBJ1-5; 7 bases match TRBD1. V lost 5 bases to trimming and J lost 2 bases; unmatched junction nucleotides: 6. The length of the CDR3 is 14 residues. Germline V gene sequence: CDR1 DFQATT, CDR2 SNEGSKA (reference sequence). In nucleotides, the CDR3 is TGCAGTGCTCCACGGGACAGTGGCAATCAGCCCCAGCATTTT. The encoded protein is CSAPRDSGNQPQHF.

The chain is built from TRBV29-1 and TRBJ2-7; TRBD1 matches at 8 bases. The end of the DNA aligns better with TRBJ2-5, so the J call may be wrong. CDR3 length: 13 residues. Looked up from germline, CDR1 is SQVTM and CDR2 is ANQGSEA. This chain's CDR3 is CSVGTGKGETQYF. The CDR3 bases are TGCAGCGTTGGGACAGGGAAAGGGGAGACCCAGTACTTC.

The gene calls are TRBV5-1 and TRBJ2-7, with 9 nucleotides matching TRBD2. The junction had 4 bases not matched to a gene; V was cut back by 0 bases and J by 3 bases. The CDR3 runs to 15 residues. Germline V lookup: CDR1 SGHRS, CDR2 YFSETQ. CDR3 amino acids: CASSLVGSGSYEQYF. In DNA, the CDR3 is TGCGCCAGCAGCTTGGTAGGTAGCGGGAGCTACGAGCAGTACTTC.

The J gene is TRBJ1-5, the V gene TRBV6-5, with TRBD1 matching over 11 bases. V trimming: 5 bases; J trimming: 4 bases; junction bases outside the gene matches: 7. CDR3 length: 16 residues. The germline V gene encodes CDR1 MNHEY and CDR2 SVGAGI. The CDR3 loop reads CASSPRDRGTNQPQHF. In nucleotides, the CDR3 is TGTGCCAGCAGTCCGAGGGACAGGGGGACGAATCAGCCCCAGCATTTT.

The gene calls are TRBV15 and TRBJ1-5; 11 bases line up with TRBD1. Germline CDR1 and CDR2: LNHNV and YYDKDF (reference sequence). V lost 3 bases, J lost 0 bases, and 7 bases stayed unmatched. The CDR3 contains 18 residues. CDR3 nucleotides: TGTGCCACCAGCAGGAGGACAGGGGGCCTCTATAGCAATCAGCCCCAGCATTTT. It specifies CATSRRTGGLYSNQPQHF.

This clonotype has a handful of counts. CDR3 in amino acids: CSARPAWPHSYEQFF. In DNA, the CDR3 is TGCAGTGCTAGACCCGCCTGGCCACACAGCTATGAGCAGTTCTTC. The V call is TRBV20-1, the J call TRBJ2-1; D ambiguous. V lost 2 bases to trimming and J lost 8 bases, with 19 bases between them. This CDR3 has 15 amino acids. CDR1 and CDR2 from the germline V gene are DFQATT and SNEGSKA (reference sequence).

The chain combines TRBV28 with TRBJ2-7; D is perhaps TRBD2 (7 bases). Germline V lookup: CDR1 MDHEN, CDR2 SYDVKM. Trimming left V 6 bases short and J 3 bases short, with 18 bases between. The CDR3 consists of 15 residues. As DNA, the CDR3 is TGTGCCAGCAGGACGGAGAGGGGGGGCCTCTACGAGCAGTACTTC. Residues: CASRTERGGLYEQYF. The complete variable domain, with remaining parts taken from reference TRBV28 and TRBJ2-7, reads DVKVTQSSRYLVKRTGEKVFLECVQDMDHENMFWYRQDPGLGLRLIYFSYDVKMKEKGDIPEGYSVSREKKERFSLILESASTNQTSMYLCASRTERGGLYEQYFGPGTRLTVT.

This clonotype was detected a few times. The rearrangement uses TRBV29-1 and TRBJ1-2, with D hard to call. This CDR3 comprises 12 residues. Germline V gene sequence: CDR1 SQVTM, CDR2 ANQGSEA. With 7 bases removed from V and 2 bases from J, the gap between germline ends came to 11 bases. The CDR3 DNA is TGCAGCGCCGCGCCGGGAAACTATGGCTACACCTTC. Translation gives CSAAPGNYGYTF.

The chain joins TRBV6-2 or TRBV6-3 to TRBJ2-2; D is ambiguous. The CDR3 is 15 residues long. The V gene's germline CDR1 is MNHEY and CDR2 SVGEGT. The germline V and J ends were trimmed by 0 bases and 3 bases, with 8 bases remaining between them. This chain's CDR3 is CASSYSGAHTGELFF. The CDR3 DNA is TGTGCCAGCAGTTACTCAGGCGCTCACACCGGGGAGCTGTTTTTT.

J is TRBJ2-7 and V is TRBV4-1; D is undetermined. The CDR3 extends over 15 amino acids. Per germline, CDR1 MGHRA and CDR2 YSYEKL. Trimming removed 0 bases from V and 2 bases from J, with 11 bases in between. CDR3 sequence: CASSQEEQGAYEQYF. CDR3 sequence (DNA): TGCGCCAGCAGCCAAGAAGAGCAAGGAGCCTACGAGCAGTACTTC.

This clonotype was counted only a few times. The V gene is TRBV12-3 or TRBV12-4, the J gene TRBJ2-3; 8 positions agree with TRBD1. V was clipped by 5 bases and J by 2 bases; unmatched bases: 6. CDR3 size: 15 residues. This chain's CDR3 is CASSPTGALTDTQYF. The CDR3 nucleotides read TGTGCCAGCAGTCCGACAGGGGCCCTCACAGATACGCAGTATTTT.

The V and J genes are TRBV29-1 and TRBJ1-1, with a possible D match to TRBD1 (6 bases). CDR3 length equals 16 residues. V was clipped by 4 bases and J by 0 bases, with 18 bases between them. Germline V lookup: CDR1 SQVTM, CDR2 ANQGSEA. This CDR3 is CSVAPRTAQMNTEAFF. CDR3 DNA sequence: TGCAGCGTTGCCCCCCGGACAGCACAAATGAACACTGAAGCTTTCTTT.

This clonotype was counted a single time. The chain couples TRBV2 to TRBJ2-3; 9 nucleotides line up with TRBD1. The CDR3 loop spans 16 amino acids. Germline V gene data show CDR1 as SNHLY and CDR2 as FYNNEI. Trimming cost V 6 bases and J 0 bases; bases outside gene matches: 7. CDR3 coding DNA: TGTGCCAGCAGCCTTGGACAGGGGCTTAGCACAGATACGCAGTATTTT. Encoded protein: CASSLGQGLSTDTQYF.

The rearrangement links TRBV20-1 to TRBJ2-5; D is unclear. The germline CDR1 and CDR2 sequences are DFQATT and SNEGSKA (reference sequence). This CDR3 contains 19 residues. Trimming pared 0 bases from V and 5 bases from J, leaving 28 bases between. CDR3: CSARDKTNSGLGSAETQYF. The CDR3 nucleotides read TGCAGTGCTAGAGATAAGACGAATTCGGGTCTCGGATCCGCGGAGACCCAGTACTTC.

The rearrangement links TRBV5-1 to TRBJ1-1; the D is unclear. CDR3 size: 12 residues. CDR1 is SGHRS, CDR2 YFSETQ, per germline. Trimming left V 0 bases short and J 13 bases short, with 13 bases between. CDR3 sequence (DNA): TGCGCCAGCAGCTTGGGAGGACTTAAGGATTTCTTT. Amino acid sequence: CASSLGGLKDFF.

This clonotype was found once. The junction differs from germline at one of its ends, possibly a read error. The chain recombines TRBV7-2 with TRBJ2-4; D is ambiguous. The CDR3 has 13 residues. CDR1 is SGHTA, CDR2 FQGNSA, per germline. Here the CDR3 reads CARSLDRQNIQYF. CDR3 DNA sequence: TGTGCCAGAAGCTTGGACCGACAAAACATTCAGTACTTC.

The rearrangement uses TRBV29-1 and TRBJ2-7; D possibly matches TRBD1 or TRBD2 (5 bases each). Trimming removed 5 bases at V and 2 bases at J, with 13 bases between. CDR3 length: 13 amino acids. CDR1 is SQVTM, CDR2 ANQGSEA, per germline. In DNA, the CDR3 is TGCAGCGTTAAAGGGACGGTGACCTACGAGCAGTACTTC. It encodes CSVKGTVTYEQYF.